The 5 T cell receptor beta chains below all came from one sample that was sequenced in a study of T cell changes during pregnancy in multiple sclerosis. Assay: immunoSEQ multiplex PCR; the TCRdb copy retains only in-frame clones and omits some. The repertoire holds some 30,000 clones, 70% to 90% seen once, with 6.5% to 7% in the top ten. The specimen comprised CD8+ T cells from peripheral blood mononuclear cells, sampled in the second trimester of pregnancy. Source of these receptors: a female donor with multiple sclerosis, enrolled in a pregnancy study.

The rearrangement joins TRBV27 to TRBJ1-6; D uncertain. Looked up from germline, CDR1 is MNHEY and CDR2 is SMNVEV (reference sequence). This CDR3 has 14 amino acids. V dropped 1 base and J dropped 8 bases, with 9 bases sitting between them. The CDR3 here is CASSLLSVDSPLHF. CDR3 DNA sequence: TGTGCCAGCAGTTTATTGTCCGTTGATTCACCCCTCCACTTT.

The chain couples TRBV7-9 to TRBJ2-7; D unresolved. V lost 5 bases, J lost 1 base, and 6 bases lay in between. In germline, CDR1 is SEHNR, CDR2 FQNEAQ (reference sequence). The CDR3 is 12 residues long. Written as DNA, the CDR3 is TGTGCCAGCAGCCTCACATCCTACGAGCAGTACTTC. It is translated as CASSLTSYEQYF.

The chain uses TRBV6-1 and TRBJ2-7; D perhaps matches TRBD1 (5 bases). Trimming removed 6 bases at V and 1 base at J, with 16 bases between. CDR1 is MNHNS and CDR2 is SASEGT in the germline V gene. The CDR3 spans 15 residues. The CDR3 DNA reads TGTGCCAGCAGCTCCACGGAAAGGGGTTCCTACGAGCAGTACTTC. It specifies CASSSTERGSYEQYF.

The gene calls are TRBV28 and TRBJ1-2; 11 bases map to TRBD1. Trimming cost V 3 bases and J 8 bases; bases outside gene matches: 8. The CDR3 length is 15 residues. Germline loops: CDR1 MDHEN, CDR2 SYDVKM. Written as DNA, the CDR3 is TGTGCCAGCAGTTTGGGGACAGGGGGGAGGAGCGGCTACACCTTC. Translation gives CASSLGTGGRSGYTF.

The rearrangement joins TRBV11-2 to TRBJ2-7, with D perhaps TRBD2 (5 bases). The CDR3 spans 12 residues. The V end was cut by 0 bases, the J end by 7 bases, with 7 bases between. The germline V gene has CDR1 SGHAT and CDR2 FQNNGV. The CDR3 here is CASSLDRGEQYF. CDR3 in DNA: TGTGCCAGCAGCTTAGATCGCGGGGAGCAGTACTTC.